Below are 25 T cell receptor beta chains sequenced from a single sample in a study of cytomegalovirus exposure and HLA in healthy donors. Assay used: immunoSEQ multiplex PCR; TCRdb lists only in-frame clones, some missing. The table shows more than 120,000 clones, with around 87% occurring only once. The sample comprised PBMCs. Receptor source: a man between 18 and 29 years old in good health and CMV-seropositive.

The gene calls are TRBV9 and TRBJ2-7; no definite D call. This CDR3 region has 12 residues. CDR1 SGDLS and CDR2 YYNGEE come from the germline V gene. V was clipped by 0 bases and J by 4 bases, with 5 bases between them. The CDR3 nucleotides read TGTGCCAGCAGCGTAGACGGGTACGAGCAGTACTTC. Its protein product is CASSVDGYEQYF.

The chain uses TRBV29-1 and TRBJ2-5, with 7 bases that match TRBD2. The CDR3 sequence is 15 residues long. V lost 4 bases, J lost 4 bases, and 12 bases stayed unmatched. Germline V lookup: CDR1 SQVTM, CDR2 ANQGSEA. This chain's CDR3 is CSVAPAGGSGETQYF. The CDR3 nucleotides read TGCAGCGTTGCCCCAGCTGGCGGGAGTGGAGAGACCCAGTACTTC.

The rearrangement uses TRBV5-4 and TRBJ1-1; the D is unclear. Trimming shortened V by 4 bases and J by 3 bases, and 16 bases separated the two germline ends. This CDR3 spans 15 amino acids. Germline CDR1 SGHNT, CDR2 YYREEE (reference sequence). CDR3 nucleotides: TGTGCCAGCAGCCACCGGAGAGCTTCGGACACTGAAGCTTTCTTT. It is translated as CASSHRRASDTEAFF.

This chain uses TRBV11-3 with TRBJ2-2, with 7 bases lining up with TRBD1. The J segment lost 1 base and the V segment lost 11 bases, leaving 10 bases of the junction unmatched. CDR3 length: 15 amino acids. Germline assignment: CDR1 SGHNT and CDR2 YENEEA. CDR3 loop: CAGRAGTVNTGELFF. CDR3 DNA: TGTGCCGGCCGTGCCGGGACAGTGAACACCGGGGAGCTGTTTTTT.

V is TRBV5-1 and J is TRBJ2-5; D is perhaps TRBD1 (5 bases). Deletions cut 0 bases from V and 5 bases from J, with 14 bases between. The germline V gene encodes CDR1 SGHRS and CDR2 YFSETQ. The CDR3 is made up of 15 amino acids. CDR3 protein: CASSLEGRGSETQYF. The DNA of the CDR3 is TGCGCCAGCAGCTTGGAGGGAAGGGGATCGGAGACCCAGTACTTC.

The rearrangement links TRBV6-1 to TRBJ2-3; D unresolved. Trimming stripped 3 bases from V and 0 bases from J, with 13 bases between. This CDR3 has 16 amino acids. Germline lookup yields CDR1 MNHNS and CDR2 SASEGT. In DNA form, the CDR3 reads TGTGCCAGCAGTGAGCCTTTTGGCGGCAGCACAGATACGCAGTATTTT. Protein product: CASSEPFGGSTDTQYF.

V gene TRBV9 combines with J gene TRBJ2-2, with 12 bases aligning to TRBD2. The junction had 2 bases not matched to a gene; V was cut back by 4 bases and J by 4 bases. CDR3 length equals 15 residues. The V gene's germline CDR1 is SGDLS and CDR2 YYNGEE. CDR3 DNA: TGTGCCAGCAGCCTAGCGGGGGGGCCCACCGGGGAGCTGTTTTTT. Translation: CASSLAGGPTGELFF.

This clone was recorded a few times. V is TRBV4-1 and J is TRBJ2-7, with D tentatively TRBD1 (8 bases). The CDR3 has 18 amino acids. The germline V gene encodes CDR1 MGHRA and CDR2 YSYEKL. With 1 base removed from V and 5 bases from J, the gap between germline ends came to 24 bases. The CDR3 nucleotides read TGCGCCAGCAGCCAAGCCCAGGGGGCAGGGCGGGAGATGAACGAGCAGTACTTC. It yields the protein CASSQAQGAGREMNEQYF.

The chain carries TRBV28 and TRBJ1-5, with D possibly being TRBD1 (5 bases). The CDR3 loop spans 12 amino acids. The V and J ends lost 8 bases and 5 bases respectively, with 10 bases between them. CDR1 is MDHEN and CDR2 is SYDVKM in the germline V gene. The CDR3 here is CASRSGDQPQHF. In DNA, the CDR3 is TGTGCCAGCCGCTCGGGGGATCAGCCCCAGCATTTT. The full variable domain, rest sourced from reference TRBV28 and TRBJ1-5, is DVKVTQSSRYLVKRTGEKVFLECVQDMDHENMFWYRQDPGLGLRLIYFSYDVKMKEKGDIPEGYSVSREKKERFSLILESASTNQTSMYLCASRSGDQPQHFGDGTRLSIL.

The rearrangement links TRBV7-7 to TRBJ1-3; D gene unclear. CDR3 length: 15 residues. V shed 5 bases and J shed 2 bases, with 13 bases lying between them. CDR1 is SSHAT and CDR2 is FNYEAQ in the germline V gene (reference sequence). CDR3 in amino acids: CASSPITGTGNTIYF. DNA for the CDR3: TGTGCCAGCAGCCCAATTACGGGGACTGGAAACACCATATATTTT.

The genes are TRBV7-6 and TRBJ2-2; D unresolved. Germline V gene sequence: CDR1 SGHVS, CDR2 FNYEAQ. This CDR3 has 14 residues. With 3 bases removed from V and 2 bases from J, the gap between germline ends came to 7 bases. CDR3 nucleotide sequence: TGTGCCAGCAGCTTCCGGGTCAACACCGGGGAGCTGTTTTTT. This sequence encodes CASSFRVNTGELFF.

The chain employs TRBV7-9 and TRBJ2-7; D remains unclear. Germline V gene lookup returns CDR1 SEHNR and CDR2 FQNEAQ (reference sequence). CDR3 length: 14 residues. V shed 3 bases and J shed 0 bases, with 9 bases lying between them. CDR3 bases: TGTGCCAGCAGCTTTTTTCCCAACTCCTACGAGCAGTACTTC. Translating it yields CASSFFPNSYEQYF. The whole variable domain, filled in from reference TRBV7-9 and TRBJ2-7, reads DTGVSQNPRHKITKRGQNVTFRCDPISEHNRLYWYRQTLGQGPEFLTYFQNEAQLEKSRLLSDRFSAERPKGSFSTLEIQRTEQGDSAMYLCASSFFPNSYEQYFGPGTRLTVT.

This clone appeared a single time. CDR3 region: CASSVAGGEKLFF. As DNA, the CDR3 is TGTGCCAGCAGCGTAGCGGGGGGAGAAAAACTGTTTTTT. This chain joins TRBV9 and TRBJ1-4, with D possibly being TRBD1 (5 bases). The V end lost 0 bases, the J end lost 8 bases, and 8 bases lay between the germline ends. Germline CDR1 reads SGDLS; CDR2 reads YYNGEE. The CDR3 has 13 residues.

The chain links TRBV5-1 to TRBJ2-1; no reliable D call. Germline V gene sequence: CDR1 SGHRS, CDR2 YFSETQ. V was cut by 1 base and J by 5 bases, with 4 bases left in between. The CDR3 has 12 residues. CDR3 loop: CASSLQDNEQFF. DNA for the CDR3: TGCGCCAGCAGCTTGCAGGACAATGAGCAGTTCTTC.

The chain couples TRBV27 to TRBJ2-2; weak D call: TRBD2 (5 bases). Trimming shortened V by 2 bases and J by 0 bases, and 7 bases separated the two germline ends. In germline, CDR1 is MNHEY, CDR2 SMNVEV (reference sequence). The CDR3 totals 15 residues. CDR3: CASSLRGANTGELFF. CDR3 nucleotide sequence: TGTGCCAGCAGTTTACGGGGAGCGAACACCGGGGAGCTGTTTTTT.

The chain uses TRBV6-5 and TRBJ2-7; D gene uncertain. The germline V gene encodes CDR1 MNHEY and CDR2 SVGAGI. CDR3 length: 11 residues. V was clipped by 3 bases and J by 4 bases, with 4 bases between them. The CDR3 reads CASSYRYEQYF. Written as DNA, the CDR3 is TGTGCCAGCAGTTATCGGTACGAGCAGTACTTC.

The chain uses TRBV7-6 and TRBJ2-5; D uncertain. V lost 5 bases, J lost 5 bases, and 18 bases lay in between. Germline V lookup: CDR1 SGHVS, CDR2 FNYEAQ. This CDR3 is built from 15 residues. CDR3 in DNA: TGTGCCAGCAGCCCCGCCCCGCCTCCCGGGGAGACCCAGTACTTC. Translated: CASSPAPPPGETQYF.

The CDR3 DNA sequence: TGTGCCAGTAGTATAGCTCCGAGCTCCTACAATGAGCAGTTCTTC. Its translation is CASSIAPSSYNEQFF. This chain uses TRBV19 with TRBJ2-1; no clear D gene. CDR1 LNHDA and CDR2 SQIVND come from the germline V gene (reference sequence). Trimming pared 1 base from V and 0 bases from J, leaving 7 bases between. The CDR3 is 15 amino acids.

The CDR3 region is CASSPHRSGQGTKTQYF. The CDR3 DNA is TGTGCCAGCAGTCCCCACCGATCAGGACAGGGAACGAAGACCCAGTACTTC. The chain is built from TRBV27 and TRBJ2-5; 8 bases align to TRBD1. Germline lookup yields CDR1 MNHEY and CDR2 SMNVEV (reference sequence). The CDR3 runs to 17 residues. Germline trimming cut 5 bases from V and 6 bases from J; bases unmatched to any gene: 17.

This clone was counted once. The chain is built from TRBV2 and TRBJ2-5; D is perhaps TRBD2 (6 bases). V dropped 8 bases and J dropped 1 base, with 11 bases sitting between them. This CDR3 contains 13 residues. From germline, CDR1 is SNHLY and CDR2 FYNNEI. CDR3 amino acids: CASVRDFQETQYF. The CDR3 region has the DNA TGTGCCAGCGTCAGGGACTTCCAAGAGACCCAGTACTTC.

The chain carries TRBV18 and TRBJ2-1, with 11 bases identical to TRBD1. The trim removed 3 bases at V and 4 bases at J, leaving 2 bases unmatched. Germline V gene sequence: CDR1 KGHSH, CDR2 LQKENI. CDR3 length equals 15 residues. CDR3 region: CASSPDRGLYNEQFF. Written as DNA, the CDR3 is TGTGCCAGCTCACCGGACAGGGGGCTTTACAATGAGCAGTTCTTC.

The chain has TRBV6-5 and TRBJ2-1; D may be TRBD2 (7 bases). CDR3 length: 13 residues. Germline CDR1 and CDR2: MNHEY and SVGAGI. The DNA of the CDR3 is TGTGCAGCCGGGGGGCCCTCCTACAATGAGCAGTTCTTC. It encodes CAAGGPSYNEQFF.

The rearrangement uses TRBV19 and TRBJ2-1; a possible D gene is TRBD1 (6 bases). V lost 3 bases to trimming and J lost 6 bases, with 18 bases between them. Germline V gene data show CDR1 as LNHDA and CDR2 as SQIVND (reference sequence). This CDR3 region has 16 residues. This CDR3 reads CASSITLGEGGNEQFF. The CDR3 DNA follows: TGTGCCAGTAGTATCACCTTGGGGGAAGGGGGCAATGAGCAGTTCTTC.

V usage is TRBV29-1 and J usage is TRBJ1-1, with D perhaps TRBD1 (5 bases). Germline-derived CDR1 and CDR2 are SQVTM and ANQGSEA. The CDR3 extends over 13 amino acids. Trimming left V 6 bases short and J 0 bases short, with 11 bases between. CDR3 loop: CSVADSLNTEAFF. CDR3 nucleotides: TGCAGCGTAGCAGACAGTCTGAACACTGAAGCTTTCTTT.

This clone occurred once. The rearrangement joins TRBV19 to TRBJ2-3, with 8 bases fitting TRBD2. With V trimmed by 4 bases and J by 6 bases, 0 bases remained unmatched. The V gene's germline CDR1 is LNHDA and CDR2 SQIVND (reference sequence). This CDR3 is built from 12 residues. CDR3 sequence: CASSTSGDTQYF. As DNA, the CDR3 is TGTGCCAGTAGTACTAGCGGGGATACGCAGTATTTT. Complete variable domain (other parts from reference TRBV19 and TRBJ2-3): DGGITQSPKYLFRKEGQNVTLSCEQNLNHDAMYWYRQDPGQGLRLIYYSQIVNDFQKGDIAEGYSVSREKKESFPLTVTSAQKNPTAFYLCASSTSGDTQYFGPGTRLTVL.